This note documents a single TCR beta chain sequence. Original processing methods: Amplification of reference gene primers provided the estimated nucleated cell counts. Assay used: immunoSEQ multiplex PCR; TCRdb lists only in-frame clones, some missing. V, J and clone size derive from that table, while D and trimming were established from the DNA sequence. The table shows over 100,000 clones, with around 88% occurring only once. In germline, CDR1 is SGHKS, CDR2 YYEKEE (reference sequence). The CDR3 sequence is 16 residues long. V was clipped by 6 bases and J by 0 bases; unmatched bases: 6. The data originate from a study of blood T cell repertoires in COVID-19. Study-level background: Sites in the United States, Italy and Spain provided acute and convalescent COVID-19 samples. From T cells, B-cell-depleted T cells, or PBMCs came the material, which was cDNA or gDNA.

The sequenced sample was peripheral blood. The V and J genes are TRBV5-5 and TRBJ2-1, with 10 bases fitting TRBD2. This receptor was obtained from a human donor with acute or convalescent COVID-19. The donor label of this sample is uncertain. The CDR3 loop reads CASTWTSGSSYNEQFF. CDR3 nucleotide sequence: TGTGCCAGCACCTGGACTAGCGGTAGCTCCTACAATGAGCAGTTCTTC.